This entry lists 6 T cell receptor beta chains sequenced from one sample in a study of tumor and adjacent non-tumor tissue in lung cancer. The library came from three nested PCR rounds adapted from ARM-PCR protocols. TCRdb re-derived calls from the multiplex PCR reads in MiXCR, one entry per CDR3 protein. The sample comprises just over 200,000 distinct CDR3 sequences, over 55% of which are singletons, and around 25% rests with the top ten. The template was RNA from unsorted bulk tissue. The sample consisted of lung tumor tissue. These receptors all stem from a man in his sixties with non-small cell lung cancer.

This clonotype has more than one count but fewer than ten. One end of the junction is discordant with germline, which a read error may explain. This chain links TRBV6-5 with TRBJ2-3; D possibly uses TRBD1 or TRBD2 (6 bases each). CDR1 MNHEY and CDR2 SVGAGI come from the germline V gene. There are 15 residues in the CDR3. CDR3 DNA: TGTGCCAGCAGAGACAAGGTCGGGGGCACAGATACGCTGTATTTC. Translating it yields CASRDKVGGTDTLYF.

This chain connects TRBV5-1 to TRBJ1-6; D is unclear. Trimming removed 6 bases from V and 7 bases from J, with 14 bases in between. Germline CDR1 reads SGHRS; CDR2 reads YFSETQ. This CDR3 spans 14 amino acids. The CDR3 DNA reads TGCGCCAGCACCGAGAGGGCAGGAAATTCACCCCTCCACTTT. Its protein product is CASTERAGNSPLHF.

CDR3: CNSSQTAGTSGRNEQFF. The CDR3 DNA follows: TGCAACAGCAGCCAGACAGCCGGGACTAGCGGGAGAAATGAGCAGTTCTTC. The chain carries TRBV4-3 and TRBJ2-1, with 14 positions matching TRBD2. Germline CDR1 is LGHNA and CDR2 is YSLEER. The CDR3 runs 17 residues.

As concerns this clonotype: Lacking the conserved final phenylalanine or tryptophan, this CDR3 likely reflects a read error. This rearrangement joins TRBV11-2 to TRBJ2-7, with D unclear. CDR1 and CDR2 (germline): SGHAT, FQNNGV. This CDR3 is 13 amino acids long. This CDR3 is CASNIDTLYKQYL. In nucleotides, the CDR3 is TGTGCCAGCAACATAGACACGCTCTACAAGCAGTACCTC.

The V and J genes are TRBV7-9 and TRBJ1-2; D remains unclear. Germline loops: CDR1 SEHNR, CDR2 FQNEAQ (reference sequence). The CDR3 is made up of 13 amino acids. Trimming left V 1 base short and J 8 bases short, with 11 bases between. In DNA form, the CDR3 reads TGTGCCAGCAGCTTAGGGACCCTCCGGGGCTACACCTTC. Translating it yields CASSLGTLRGYTF.

The chain couples TRBV5-4 to TRBJ2-2; D is perhaps TRBD2 (6 bases). V was pared by 2 bases and J by 6 bases, with 17 bases between. CDR1 SGHNT and CDR2 YYREEE come from the germline V gene (reference sequence). The CDR3 spans 16 residues. CDR3 amino acids: CASSFRLEGYAGELFF. CDR3 DNA: TGTGCCAGCAGCTTCAGACTAGAGGGATATGCCGGGGAGCTGTTTTTT.